The 11 T cell receptor beta chains below come from one sample, sequenced in a study of T cell repertoires and Cas9 in healthy adults. Assay used: immunoSEQ multiplex PCR; TCRdb lists only in-frame clones, some missing. The data contain around 20,000 clones, less than 95% of them seen just once; the ten biggest clones take up approximately 1.5%. Material: CD4+ effector T cells (CD127+, CD25-, CD137-, CD154-) from PBMCs; culture status not recorded. The receptors were gathered from a human donor in good health.

The genes are TRBV5-4 and TRBJ2-1, with TRBD2 matching 7 bases. The CDR3 runs to 15 residues. The V and J ends lost 0 bases and 7 bases, in that order; junction bases with no gene match: 7. Germline V gene lookup returns CDR1 SGHNT and CDR2 YYREEE (reference sequence). CDR3 in amino acids: CASSLAAREGNEQFF. The CDR3 coding sequence is TGTGCCAGCAGCTTGGCGGCAAGGGAGGGGAATGAGCAGTTCTTC.

This clone was seen once. The J gene is TRBJ2-2, the V gene TRBV5-5; unclear D gene. The CDR3 runs 12 residues. Per the germline V gene, CDR1 is SGHKS and CDR2 is YYEKEE (reference sequence). The V gene lost 0 bases and the J gene lost 7 bases, with 4 bases spanning the gap. CDR3 DNA: TGTGCCAGCAGCTTGGTTGGCGGGGAGCTGTTTTTT. As protein: CASSLVGGELFF. Complete variable domain (other parts from reference TRBV5-5 and TRBJ2-2): DAGVTQSPTHLIKTRGQQVTLRCSPISGHKSVSWYQQVLGQGPQFIFQYYEKEERGRGNFPDRFSARQFPNYSSELNVNALLLGDSALYLCASSLVGGELFFGEGSRLTVL.

This rearrangement joins TRBV27 to TRBJ2-1, with 8 bases matching TRBD1. There are 15 residues in the CDR3. The germline V gene encodes CDR1 MNHEY and CDR2 SMNVEV (reference sequence). Trimming at V came to 8 bases and at J to 5 bases, leaving 11 bases not matched to a gene. The CDR3: CASRDQGALNNEQFF. DNA of the CDR3: TGTGCCAGCCGCGACCAGGGGGCGTTGAACAATGAGCAGTTCTTC.

The chain joins TRBV28 to TRBJ2-2; 8 bases map to TRBD1. The V and J ends lost 2 bases and 2 bases, in that order; junction bases with no gene match: 4. The CDR3 runs 16 residues. The germline V gene has CDR1 MDHEN and CDR2 SYDVKM. CDR3 sequence: CASSLGGQANTGELFF. The DNA for the CDR3 is TGTGCCAGCAGTTTAGGGGGACAGGCTAACACCGGGGAGCTGTTTTTT. Full variable domain (outside the CDR3, taken from reference TRBV28 and TRBJ2-2): DVKVTQSSRYLVKRTGEKVFLECVQDMDHENMFWYRQDPGLGLRLIYFSYDVKMKEKGDIPEGYSVSREKKERFSLILESASTNQTSMYLCASSLGGQANTGELFFGEGSRLTVL.

CDR3 sequence reads: CAWSRGELSGNTIYF. The CDR3 coding sequence is TGTGCCTGGAGTCGCGGCGAACTCTCTGGAAACACCATATATTTT. The chain joins TRBV30 to TRBJ1-3; no reliable D call. This CDR3 contains 15 residues. Germline V gene data show CDR1 as GTSNPN and CDR2 as SVGIG (reference sequence). Trimming took 2 bases from V and 0 from J, leaving 11 bases between them.

The rearrangement links TRBV10-1 to TRBJ2-5; 7 bases map to TRBD1. Per the germline V gene, CDR1 is WNHNN and CDR2 is SYGVQD (reference sequence). After removal of 3 bases from V and 4 bases from J, the junction contained 11 bases not matched to a gene. The CDR3 consists of 16 residues. In DNA form, the CDR3 reads TGCGCCAGCAGTGACGAAGGGAGACAGGGTCGAGAGACCCAGTACTTC. Protein: CASSDEGRQGRETQYF.

The V and J genes are TRBV28 and TRBJ1-5; TRBD1 matches 9 bases. With 1 base clipped from V and 6 bases from J, the junction kept 4 bases outside the gene matches. The CDR3 has 15 residues. CDR1 and CDR2 (germline): MDHEN, SYDVKM. The CDR3 DNA reads as TGTGCCAGCAGTTTATTCGGGACAGGGAGTCAGCCCCAGCATTTT. It translates to CASSLFGTGSQPQHF.

This chain joins TRBV10-3 and TRBJ2-3; tentative D call: TRBD1 (6 bases). V lost 10 bases to trimming and J lost 6 bases, with 11 bases between them. CDR3 size: 11 residues. Germline loops: CDR1 ENHRY, CDR2 SYGVKD. The CDR3 DNA reads TGTGCCACCGCTCAGGGGGATACGCAGTATTTT. Protein sequence: CATAQGDTQYF.

This clone was seen once. The rearrangement joins TRBV6-5 to TRBJ1-6; D call uncertain. V was clipped by 3 bases and J by 9 bases, with 15 bases between them. CDR1 is MNHEY, CDR2 SVGAGI, per germline. This CDR3 has 15 amino acids. The CDR3 is CASSYLGFDGSPLHF. DNA of the CDR3: TGTGCCAGCAGTTATTTAGGGTTTGACGGTTCACCCCTCCACTTT.

The gene calls are TRBV10-3 and TRBJ1-2; TRBD1 matches 10 bases. The CDR3 spans 16 residues. Trimming took 2 bases from V and 1 from J; bases not matched to a gene: 4. Germline V lookup: CDR1 ENHRY, CDR2 SYGVKD. The CDR3 DNA reads TGTGCCATCAGTGAGGGCGGGACAGGGGTTAACTATGGCTACACCTTC. This codes for CAISEGGTGVNYGYTF.

The sample holds one count of this clone. This rearrangement joins TRBV7-2 to TRBJ1-2, with unresolved D. This CDR3 has 14 amino acids. The germline V gene encodes CDR1 SGHTA and CDR2 FQGNSA. Trimming left V 5 bases short and J 3 bases short, with 13 bases between. In DNA, the CDR3 is TGTGCCAGCAGCCCACTCCTTACCGACTATGGCTACACCTTC. Residues: CASSPLLTDYGYTF.